Below, 17 T cell receptor beta chains from the same sample are listed, as sequenced in a study of radiotherapy plus CTLA-4 blockade in lung cancer. The method was immunoSEQ multiplex PCR; TCRdb's version includes in-frame clones alone and lacks a portion of them. This sample has 90,000 to 95,000 clones, with roughly 80% found just once. The source material was peripheral blood, sampled from a patient treated with radiotherapy plus ipilimumab. Every receptor here comes from a human donor with non-small cell lung cancer who had stable disease on radiotherapy plus ipilimumab.

This chain connects TRBV5-1 to TRBJ2-2, with 8 bases lining up with TRBD1. The CDR3 is made up of 15 amino acids. With 4 bases clipped from V and 5 bases from J, the junction kept 7 bases outside the gene matches. CDR1 and CDR2 (germline): SGHRS, YFSETQ. Here the CDR3 reads CASSATRTGTGELFF. The CDR3 region has the DNA TGCGCCAGCAGCGCTACCCGGACAGGGACCGGGGAGCTGTTTTTT.

The rearrangement links TRBV19 to TRBJ1-1; 7 nucleotides align to TRBD1. Looked up from germline, CDR1 is LNHDA and CDR2 is SQIVND (reference sequence). There are 15 residues in the CDR3. Losses at the gene ends were 3 bases for V and 1 base for J; bases not matched to a gene: 5. The CDR3 DNA reads TGTGCCAGTAGTATTACGGGACAGACGAACACTGAAGCTTTCTTT. Its protein is CASSITGQTNTEAFF.

The V gene is TRBV2, the J gene TRBJ1-2; D remains unclear. Trimming pared 4 bases from V and 3 bases from J, leaving 6 bases between. Germline lookup yields CDR1 SNHLY and CDR2 FYNNEI. The CDR3 covers 12 residues. CDR3 DNA sequence: TGTGCCAGCAGTGGACGGTACTATGGCTACACCTTC. The encoded protein is CASSGRYYGYTF. The variable domain in full, with the rest retrieved from reference TRBV2 and TRBJ1-2, is EPEVTQTPSHQVTQMGQEVILRCVPISNHLYFYWYRQILGQKVEFLVSFYNNEISEKSEIFDDQFSVERPDGSNFTLKIRSTKLEDSAMYFCASSGRYYGYTFGSGTRLTVV.

The CDR3 coding sequence is TGTGCCAGCAGTGAGGGTTCTGGCAATCAGCCCCAGCATTTT. Amino acids: CASSEGSGNQPQHF. V and J are TRBV28 and TRBJ1-5; D uncertain. Trimming removed 5 bases from V and 2 bases from J, with 10 bases in between. Germline V gives CDR1 MDHEN, CDR2 SYDVKM. The CDR3 has 14 amino acids.

The rearrangement uses TRBV29-1 and TRBJ2-1; D is perhaps TRBD2 (7 bases). This CDR3 has 14 amino acids. V was pared by 6 bases and J by 10 bases, with 22 bases between. Germline lookup yields CDR1 SQVTM and CDR2 ANQGSEA. The CDR3: CSVGGVDATLEQFF. CDR3 coding DNA: TGCAGCGTAGGGGGGGTAGACGCCACACTAGAGCAGTTCTTC.

The gene calls are TRBV19 and TRBJ1-5; TRBD1 matches 7 bases. The CDR3 is made up of 15 amino acids. Germline lookup yields CDR1 LNHDA and CDR2 SQIVND (reference sequence). V lost 3 bases and J lost 6; bases outside the gene matches: 8. This chain's CDR3 is CASSMGQLTSQPQHF. DNA for the CDR3: TGTGCCAGTAGTATGGGACAGTTGACGAGTCAGCCCCAGCATTTT.

J is TRBJ1-3 and V is TRBV4-2; D gene uncertain. The germline V gene has CDR1 LGHNA and CDR2 YNFKEQ. V lost 0 bases, J lost 3 bases, and 6 bases lay in between. The CDR3 length is 14 residues. The CDR3 here is CASSQDGVGNTIYF. The CDR3 DNA sequence: TGTGCCAGCAGCCAAGATGGAGTTGGAAACACCATATATTTT.

V is TRBV29-1 and J is TRBJ1-1; D is perhaps TRBD1 (6 bases). This CDR3 contains 12 residues. Trimming cost V 6 bases and J 8 bases, with 16 bases left between them. Germline V CDR1 and CDR2: SQVTM, ANQGSEA. CDR3 DNA sequence: TGCAGCGTCCGTTTTGGGGGGACAGAAGCTTTCTTT. It yields the protein CSVRFGGTEAFF.

The V and J genes are TRBV4-2 and TRBJ2-1; TRBD2 aligns across 9 bases. CDR3 length equals 11 residues. J lost 10 bases, V lost 8 bases, and 3 bases had no gene match. The germline V gene has CDR1 LGHNA and CDR2 YNFKEQ. In DNA form, the CDR3 reads TGTGCCAGCCGCGGGGGGGACGAGCAGTTCTTC. Encoded protein: CASRGGDEQFF.

This CDR3 is CASSLTLAQNNEQFF. The CDR3 DNA follows: TGTGCCAGCAGCTTAACTCTCGCACAGAACAATGAGCAGTTCTTC. V gene TRBV11-2 combines with J gene TRBJ2-1, with D unclear. The CDR3 is 15 residues long. V lost 2 bases and J lost 5, with 13 bases in between. CDR1 is SGHAT and CDR2 is FQNNGV in the germline V gene.

This clone has a single count. This chain links TRBV5-1 with TRBJ2-4; 7 nucleotides match TRBD1. The CDR3 spans 12 residues. In germline, CDR1 is SGHRS, CDR2 YFSETQ. With 4 bases clipped from V and 10 bases from J, the junction kept 5 bases outside the gene matches. The CDR3 DNA is TGCGCCAGCAGCCGGGACAGAGGAATTCAGTACTTC. Translated, it gives CASSRDRGIQYF. Complete variable domain (other parts from reference TRBV5-1 and TRBJ2-4): KAGVTQTPRYLIKTRGQQVTLSCSPISGHRSVSWYQQTPGQGLQFLFEYFSETQRNKGNFPGRFSGRQFSNSRSEMNVSTLELGDSALYLCASSRDRGIQYFGAGTRLSVL.

The DNA of the CDR3 is TGTGCCAGCAGCCCCCCCTTGCGGGGGGACAATGAGCAGTTCTTC. Translating it yields CASSPPLRGDNEQFF. The rearrangement uses TRBV5-4 and TRBJ2-1; TRBD2 matches 8 bases. Germline V gene lookup returns CDR1 SGHNT and CDR2 YYREEE (reference sequence). The junction had 8 bases not matched to a gene; V was cut back by 4 bases and J by 5 bases. This CDR3 comprises 15 residues.

This clone showed up just once. The J gene is TRBJ1-6, the V gene TRBV30, with no clear D. The ends were cut back, 5 bases at V and 10 bases at J, with 15 bases in the middle. Looked up from germline, CDR1 is GTSNPN and CDR2 is SVGIG (reference sequence). This CDR3 contains 13 residues. CDR3 DNA sequence: TGTGCCTGGGCCATCCTCAGAGAATCACCCCTCCACTTT. Translated, it gives CAWAILRESPLHF.

The chain uses TRBV19 and TRBJ1-4, with a weak D call TRBD1 (5 bases). In germline, CDR1 is LNHDA, CDR2 SQIVND (reference sequence). V shed 6 bases and J shed 3 bases, with 11 bases lying between them. The CDR3 runs to 14 residues. CDR3: CASSHAGSNEKLFF. In DNA, the CDR3 is TGTGCCAGTAGCCACGCAGGGTCTAATGAAAAACTGTTTTTT.

The chain joins TRBV10-1 to TRBJ2-3; D gene unclear. Trimming removed 5 bases from V and 0 bases from J, with 3 bases in between. The length of the CDR3 is 12 residues. Germline assignment: CDR1 WNHNN and CDR2 SYGVQD (reference sequence). The CDR3 sequence is CASSYSTDTQYF. The CDR3 coding sequence is TGCGCCAGCAGTTACAGCACAGATACGCAGTATTTT.

The sample holds one count of this clone. CDR3 DNA sequence: TGTGCCAGCGCATTCTCGCGGGGGGGCCAGGCCAACGAGCAGTACTTC. This translates into CASAFSRGGQANEQYF. V is TRBV7-4 and J is TRBJ2-7; 9 nucleotides agree with TRBD2. Trimming removed 8 bases from V and 5 bases from J; junction bases left unmatched: 16. The CDR3 has 16 residues. The germline gives CDR1 SGHVT, CDR2 SQSDAQ.

This clone was picked up one time. V and J are TRBV29-1 and TRBJ1-2, with TRBD1 as a possible D gene (6 bases). Per the germline V gene, CDR1 is SQVTM and CDR2 is ANQGSEA. This CDR3 contains 12 residues. V was shortened by 1 base and J by 8 bases, with 11 bases between the two germline ends. CDR3 sequence (DNA): TGCAGCGTTGAAGTACAGGGTGGCGGCTACACCTTC. It codes for CSVEVQGGGYTF. Filled out from reference TRBV29-1 and TRBJ1-2, the complete variable domain reads SAVISQKPSRDICQRGTSLTIQCQVDSQVTMMFWYRQQPGQSLTLIATANQGSEATYESGFVIDKFPISRPNLTFSTLTVSNMSPEDSSIYLCSVEVQGGGYTFGSGTRLTVV.